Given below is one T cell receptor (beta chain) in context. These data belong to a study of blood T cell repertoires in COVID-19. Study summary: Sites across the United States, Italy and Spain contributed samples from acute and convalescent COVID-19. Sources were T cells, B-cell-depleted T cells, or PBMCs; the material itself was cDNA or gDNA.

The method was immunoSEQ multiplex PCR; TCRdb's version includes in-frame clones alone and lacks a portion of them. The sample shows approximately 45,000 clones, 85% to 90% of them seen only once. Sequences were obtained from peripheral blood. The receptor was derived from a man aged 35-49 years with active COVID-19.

CDR3: CASSQEQFSTDTQYF. In nucleotides, the CDR3 is TGCGCCAGCAGCCAAGAACAGTTTAGCACAGATACGCAGTATTTT. V is TRBV4-1 and J is TRBJ2-3; no firm D call. The CDR3 consists of 15 residues. Trimming pared 0 bases from V and 0 bases from J, leaving 7 bases between. Looked up from germline, CDR1 is MGHRA and CDR2 is YSYEKL.